This TCR beta chain is drawn from a study of OX40 agonist ivuxolimab in advanced cancers. Looking at the study overall: Dose-escalation patients suffered from hepatocellular carcinoma, melanoma, renal cell or head and neck cancer. The mean age was approximately 60 years, ranging from 23 to 79, with 65% to 90% of participants male. Three patients had partial responses: one hepatocellular carcinoma, two cutaneous melanoma.

Points from the study as a whole: At 0.1 to 3.0 mg/kg and by week 6, clonal expansion occurred in CD4+ and CD8+ blood T cells.

The CDR3 is 16 residues long. CDR1 MRHNA and CDR2 SNTAGT come from the germline V gene. V was trimmed by 9 bases and J by 1 base, leaving 19 bases between them. As for this clone: Its antigen is as yet unknown.

TCRdb keeps only in-frame clones here, not all; method: immunoSEQ multiplex PCR. The sample carries more than 9,500 clones, approximately 72% recorded once. The V and J genes are TRBV6-4 and TRBJ1-5; tentative D call: TRBD1 (6 bases). This TCR was recovered from an adult with an advanced solid tumor such as melanoma, head and neck, liver or kidney cancer. The sequenced sample was CD4+ or CD8+ T cells sorted from blood, obtained in a trial of the OX40 agonist ivuxolimab. This CDR3 is CARKIARGSSNQPQHF. The CDR3 coding sequence is TGTGCCAGAAAAATTGCAAGGGGGTCGAGCAATCAGCCCCAGCATTTT.